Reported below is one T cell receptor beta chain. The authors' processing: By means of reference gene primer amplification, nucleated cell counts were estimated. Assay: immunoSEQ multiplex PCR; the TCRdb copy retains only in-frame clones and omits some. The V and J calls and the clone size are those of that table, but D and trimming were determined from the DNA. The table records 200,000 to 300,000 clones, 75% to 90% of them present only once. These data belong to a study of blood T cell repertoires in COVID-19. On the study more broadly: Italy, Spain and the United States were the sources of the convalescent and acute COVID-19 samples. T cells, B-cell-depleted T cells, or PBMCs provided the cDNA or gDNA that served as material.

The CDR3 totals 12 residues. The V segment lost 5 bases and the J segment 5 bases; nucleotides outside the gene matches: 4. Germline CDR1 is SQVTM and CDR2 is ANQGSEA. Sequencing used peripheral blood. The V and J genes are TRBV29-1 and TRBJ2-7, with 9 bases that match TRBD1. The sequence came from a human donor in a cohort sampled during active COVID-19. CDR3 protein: CSVTDRGNEQYF. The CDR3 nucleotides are TGCAGCGTTACGGACAGGGGCAACGAGCAGTACTTC.